This TCR beta chain came from a study of vaccination effects on CD4 cells after COVID-19. Culture lasted over 9 days before CD4+ T cell isolation. This clone came up a few times. Its target is not known. Repertoires were generated with immunoSEQ multiplex PCR, while TCRdb's copy carries only in-frame clones and drops some. The sample shows roughly 64,000 clones, just over 70% of them seen only once. This specimen consisted of CD4+ T cells from PBMCs cultured without peptide, obtained before COVID-19 vaccination. The clonotype was recovered from a human donor who had a prior SARS-CoV-2 infection.

CDR3 loop: CASSLADTEAFF. The CDR3 region has the DNA TGCGCCAGCAGCTTGGCCGACACTGAAGCTTTCTTT. This chain connects TRBV5-1 to TRBJ1-1, with D unclear. The germline V gene has CDR1 SGHRS and CDR2 YFSETQ. The V and J ends lost 0 bases and 3 bases respectively, with 3 bases between them. The CDR3 totals 12 residues.